One sample yielded the 21 T cell receptor beta chains listed below, sequenced in a study of tumor and adjacent non-tumor tissue in lung cancer. A modified ARM-PCR protocol with three rounds of nested PCR amplified TCRbeta. TCRdb independently ran MiXCR on the multiplex PCR reads; one entry per CDR3 protein. The sample shows over 110,000 distinct CDR3 sequences, 60% to 70% of them seen only once. No cell sorting was done before RNA was extracted from the tissue. Sequencing was done on a sample of lung tumor tissue. Every receptor here comes from a man aged 55 to 69 with small cell lung cancer.

This clonotype came up many times. The chain employs TRBV11-2 and TRBJ2-6; D not certain. The CDR3 is made up of 14 amino acids. The V and J ends lost 5 bases and 4 bases respectively, with 9 bases between them. Germline V gives CDR1 SGHAT, CDR2 FQNNGV. CDR3 residues: CASSKGSGANVLTF. The CDR3 DNA follows: TGTGCCAGCAGCAAGGGATCCGGGGCCAACGTCCTGACTTTC.

This clonotype occurred once. The chain recombines TRBV12-3 or TRBV12-4 with TRBJ2-2, with TRBD2 as a possible D gene (6 bases). The ends were cut back, 3 bases at V and 3 bases at J, with 29 bases in the middle. The CDR3 has 21 amino acids. The CDR3 region is CASSLVEGKMRGRKHTGELFF. The CDR3 DNA reads as TGTGCCAGCAGTTTGGTGGAGGGGAAAATGCGAGGGAGGAAGCACACCGGGGAGCTGTTTTTT.

Worth noting for this clonotype: A much larger clone differs from this one at a single base, so this may be a read error. V usage is TRBV5-5 and J usage is TRBJ1-6; D is uncertain. CDR3 length: 15 amino acids. Germline CDR1 is SGHKS and CDR2 is YYEKEE (reference sequence). This CDR3 reads CASSLRGEANSSLHF. The CDR3 DNA is TGTGCCAGCAGCTTACGAGGCGAAGCCAATTCATCCCTCCACTTT.

The CDR3 here is CSVGVGSGGARGYTF. The CDR3 nucleotides are TGCAGCGTTGGAGTGGGATCAGGGGGCGCACGGGGCTACACCTTC. V gene TRBV29-1 combines with J gene TRBJ1-2; TRBD1 matches at 8 bases. The junction had 15 bases not matched to a gene; V was cut back by 4 bases and J by 8 bases. The germline gives CDR1 SQVTM, CDR2 ANQGSEA. CDR3 size: 15 residues.

Concerning this clonotype itself: A clone one base away is much larger, so this may be a read error. V and J are TRBV12-3 or TRBV12-4 and TRBJ2-2; the D gene is possibly TRBD1 (6 bases). CDR3 length: 15 residues. Trimming removed 6 bases at V and 7 bases at J, with 18 bases between. CDR3 loop: CASRPRGTSIGELFF. The DNA of the CDR3 is TGTGCCAGCAGACCTAGGGGGACCTCAATCGGGGAGCTGTTTTTT.

This clonotype has just a few counts. The chain combines TRBV10-3 with TRBJ2-3, with 12 nucleotides matching TRBD2. The V gene end was trimmed by 5 bases and the J gene end by 2 bases; junction bases not matched to a gene: 2. The germline V gene has CDR1 ENHRY and CDR2 SYGVKD. This CDR3 has 15 residues. The CDR3 DNA is TGTGCCATCAGTTGGACTAGCGGGAACACAGATACGCAGTATTTT. It codes for CAISWTSGNTDTQYF.

Details on this clonotype: The junction does not match germline at one end; this may be a read error. The chain recombines TRBV12-3 or TRBV12-4 with TRBJ1-5, with D possibly being TRBD1 (6 bases). The J call may be in error: the DNA end matches TRBJ2-3 better. The CDR3 length is 15 residues. The CDR3 coding sequence is TGTCCCAGCAAGGGGGACACAGGATTCAATCAGCCCCAGTATTTT. This translates into CPSKGDTGFNQPQYF.

This clonotype has a count of ten or more. The chain carries TRBV6-5 and TRBJ2-7, with D possibly being TRBD2 (5 bases). V was clipped by 0 bases and J by 7 bases, with 7 bases between them. Germline V gene data show CDR1 as MNHEY and CDR2 as SVGAGI. The CDR3 runs to 12 residues. The CDR3 nucleotides read TGTGCCAGCAGTTACTCGACGGGGGAGCAGTACTTC. Translation gives CASSYSTGEQYF.

This clonotype has a count of ten or more. The chain combines TRBV29-1 with TRBJ2-3, with D possibly matching TRBD2 (6 bases). With 4 bases removed from V and 6 bases from J, the gap between germline ends came to 8 bases. The CDR3 has 11 amino acids. The germline V gene has CDR1 SQVTM and CDR2 ANQGSEA. The CDR3 sequence: CSVVEGDTQYF. The CDR3 DNA reads as TGCAGCGTTGTGGAGGGCGATACGCAGTATTTT.

The chain carries TRBV6-1 and TRBJ2-1; TRBD2 is a possible D gene (5 bases). The CDR3 consists of 17 residues. Germline loops: CDR1 MNHNS, CDR2 SASEGT. The V gene lost 10 bases and the J gene lost 4 bases, with 26 bases spanning the gap. In DNA, the CDR3 is TGTGCCACCAGAGACTTTGCACGCACTAGAGGTTACAATGAGCAGTTCTTC. It specifies CATRDFARTRGYNEQFF.

This clonotype came up a few times. The V call is TRBV6-1, the J call TRBJ2-3; no clear D. The CDR3 is made up of 11 amino acids. Germline CDR1 and CDR2: MNHNS and SASEGT. V shed 9 bases and J shed 3 bases, with 7 bases lying between them. CDR3 protein: CASSPTDTQYF. The CDR3 bases are TGTGCCAGTTCCCCTACAGATACGCAGTATTTT.

As concerns this clonotype: Germline and junction disagree at one end, which may indicate a read error. The J gene is TRBJ1-5, the V gene TRBV6-1; tentatively, D is TRBD1 (5 bases). The CDR3 length is 15 residues. Germline V gene data show CDR1 as MNHNS and CDR2 as SASEGT. The CDR3 region is CATSEMGGVSQPQHF. CDR3 nucleotides: TGTGCCACCAGTGAAATGGGAGGGGTCAGTCAGCCCCAGCATTTT.

This clonotype appeared once. This CDR3 is missing its conserved last phenylalanine or tryptophan, likely due to a read error. The chain uses TRBV24-1 and TRBJ2-1, with D possibly being TRBD2 (6 bases). Deletions cut 4 bases from V and 7 bases from J, with 19 bases between. Germline V gene data show CDR1 as KGHDR and CDR2 as SFDVKD. This CDR3 region has 16 residues. CDR3 in DNA: TGTGCCACCAGTGACCCAATAGCGGCGGGCAATAATGAGCAGTTCATC. It encodes CATSDPIAAGNNEQFI.

The chain recombines TRBV4-2 with TRBJ2-3; 8 nucleotides match TRBD2. V shed 2 bases, J shed 4 bases, and the junction held 8 bases outside the gene matches. The CDR3 is 16 residues long. CDR1 is LGHNA, CDR2 YNFKEQ, per germline. CDR3 nucleotides: TGTGCCAGCAGCCAATTGGGACTAGATGGTGCAGATACGCAGTATTTT. Translation: CASSQLGLDGADTQYF.

Many counts were recorded for this clonotype. The CDR3 spells CSFQTNNEQFF. The DNA for the CDR3 is TGCAGCTTCCAAACCAACAATGAGCAGTTCTTC. The chain uses TRBV29-1 and TRBJ2-1, with D unclear. CDR1 and CDR2 (germline): SQVTM, ANQGSEA. CDR3 length equals 11 residues. Trimming pared 8 bases from V and 5 bases from J, leaving 10 bases between.

The chain joins TRBV4-1 to TRBJ1-2; D is undetermined. V dropped 1 base and J dropped 4 bases, with 10 bases sitting between them. The CDR3 covers 14 residues. CDR1 and CDR2 from the germline V gene are MGHRA and YSYEKL. The CDR3 protein is CASSQGHRRYGYTF. The CDR3 bases are TGCGCCAGCAGCCAAGGGCACCGCCGCTATGGCTACACCTTC.

To note about this clonotype: The junction does not match germline at one end; this may be a read error. The chain recombines TRBV20-1 with TRBJ2-2, with 12 bases aligning to TRBD2. The CDR3 has 16 amino acids. Germline V CDR1 and CDR2: DFQATT, SNEGSKA (reference sequence). In DNA form, the CDR3 reads TGTAGCGCTAGAGCCGCTAGCGGGAGGGGAGCCTGGGAGCTGTTTTTT. It encodes CSARAASGRGAWELFF.

In the case of this clonotype: This likely comes from a read error, as the CDR3 has no conserved phenylalanine or tryptophan at its end. The DNA is left out, because the CDR3 cannot be placed on it with certainty; the CDR3 is given as TCRdb lists it. This chain joins TRBV11-2 and TRBJ2-3; no check of the table's D call, TRBD1, against the DNA was made. The CDR3 is 14 residues long, ends included. The germline CDR1 and CDR2 sequences are SGHAT and FQNNGV. CDR3 sequence: CASSLNMVAGALNL.

The chain recombines TRBV4-1 with TRBJ2-7; unclear D gene. CDR1 MGHRA and CDR2 YSYEKL come from the germline V gene. The V end was cut by 0 bases, the J end by 3 bases, with 9 bases between. CDR3 length: 14 amino acids. The CDR3 spells CASSQEQWDYEQYV. CDR3 DNA sequence: TGCGCCAGCAGCCAAGAGCAGTGGGACTACGAGCAGTACGTC.

This chain joins TRBV11-2 and TRBJ2-5; TRBD2 agrees at 7 bases. V was clipped by 5 bases and J by 14 bases; unmatched bases: 11. CDR1 and CDR2 from the germline V gene are SGHAT and FQNNGV. This CDR3 region has 12 residues. The CDR3 loop reads CASSISGTREYF. The CDR3 bases are TGTGCCAGCAGCATAAGCGGGACCCGAGAATACTTC.

This clonotype was picked up many times. J is TRBJ2-7 and V is TRBV6-5; TRBD2 agrees at 8 bases. The length of the CDR3 is 20 residues. CDR1 is MNHEY, CDR2 SVGAGI, per germline. After removal of 0 bases from V and 3 bases from J, the junction contained 19 bases not matched to a gene. The CDR3 is CASSYSSAGAGGVANYEQYF. The CDR3 DNA follows: TGTGCCAGCAGTTACTCGAGTGCAGGGGCGGGAGGTGTCGCAAACTACGAGCAGTACTTC.